A single sample is the source of the 14 T cell receptor beta chains below, sequenced in a study of blood T cells in healthy people across ages. Together with a sample-barcoded 5' primer, a J-beta primer mix was included in a second PCR lasting about 7 to 12 cycles. TCRdb called the 5' RACE reads again in MiXCR, with one record for every CDR3 protein. The sample lists 710,000 or so distinct CDR3 sequences, about 20% seen once, with less than 25% in the top ten. Sample: blood. The receptors come from a man aged 65 to 85 in good health.

The CDR3 here is CASSSVPGIPTYNSPLHF. CDR3 bases: TGTGCCAGCAGTTCTGTACCAGGGATCCCAACTTATAATTCACCCCTCCACTTT. This rearrangement joins TRBV28 to TRBJ1-6; TRBD1 might be the D (5 bases). Per germline, CDR1 MDHEN and CDR2 SYDVKM. Trimming took 4 bases from V and 4 from J, leaving 20 bases between them. The CDR3 is 18 amino acids.

This clonotype was seen a few times. The chain employs TRBV29-1 and TRBJ1-4, with D unclear. The CDR3 is 13 amino acids. Trimming removed 3 bases at V and 0 bases at J, with 5 bases between. The germline V gene has CDR1 SQVTM and CDR2 ANQGSEA. CDR3 sequence reads: CSVEFATNEKLFF. DNA of the CDR3: TGCAGCGTTGAGTTTGCAACTAATGAAAAACTGTTTTTT. The complete variable domain, with remaining parts taken from reference TRBV29-1 and TRBJ1-4, reads SAVISQKPSRDICQRGTSLTIQCQVDSQVTMMFWYRQQPGQSLTLIATANQGSEATYESGFVIDKFPISRPNLTFSTLTVSNMSPEDSSIYLCSVEFATNEKLFFGSGTQLSVL.

This clonotype was detected a few times. The V and J genes are TRBV4-2 and TRBJ2-4, with TRBD1 identical over 7 bases. There are 16 residues in the CDR3. CDR1 LGHNA and CDR2 YNFKEQ come from the germline V gene. The V gene end was trimmed by 4 bases and the J gene end by 6 bases; junction bases not matched to a gene: 12. This CDR3 reads CASSPRGQDVTNIQYF. The CDR3 DNA is TGTGCCAGCAGCCCAAGAGGACAGGACGTGACAAACATTCAGTACTTC.

There are a few counts of this clonotype. V is TRBV5-1 and J is TRBJ2-7; D gene ambiguous. Trimming removed 0 bases from V and 2 bases from J, with 12 bases in between. This CDR3 spans 15 amino acids. Germline CDR1 reads SGHRS; CDR2 reads YFSETQ. The DNA for the CDR3 is TGCGCCAGCAGCTTGGCGGTTGGATCCACCTACGAGCAGTACTTC. Translation: CASSLAVGSTYEQYF.

This clonotype was detected ten times or more. The genes are TRBV24-1 and TRBJ2-3, with a possible D match to TRBD2 (6 bases). Germline CDR1 and CDR2: KGHDR and SFDVKD. V shed 4 bases and J shed 5 bases, with 15 bases lying between them. This CDR3 is built from 15 residues. CDR3 sequence (DNA): TGTGCCACCAGTGAAACCACTTTCGGGGGAGATACGCAGTATTTT. Amino acids: CATSETTFGGDTQYF.

About this clonotype itself: The CDR3 end shows no conserved phenylalanine or tryptophan, and so a read error is likely. This chain links TRBV15 with TRBJ2-6; D not certain. Trimming took off 0 bases at V and 4 bases at J, with 7 bases between the two ends. Germline CDR1 and CDR2: LNHNV and YYDKDF (reference sequence). The CDR3 loop spans 15 amino acids. CDR3 nucleotide sequence: TGTGCCACCAGCAGAGAAAGTTTGGGGGCCAACGTCCTGACTTCC. It specifies CATSRESLGANVLTS.

The chain employs TRBV7-2 and TRBJ1-1; 7 bases map to TRBD1. CDR1 SGHTA and CDR2 FQGNSA come from the germline V gene. The CDR3 is 19 residues long. The trim removed 4 bases at V and 1 base at J, leaving 18 bases unmatched. The CDR3 DNA reads TGTGCCAGCAGCTCTATTCCCTGGACAGGCGGGAGGGCGAACACTGAAGCTTTCTTT. Residues: CASSSIPWTGGRANTEAFF.

This clonotype was counted a few times. The V and J genes are TRBV7-2 and TRBJ2-5, with D perhaps matching TRBD2 (5 bases). The CDR3 runs to 13 residues. CDR1 is SGHTA, CDR2 FQGNSA, per germline. V was clipped by 5 bases and J by 2 bases, with 9 bases between them. The CDR3 DNA sequence: TGTGCCAGCAGCGTTACTAGGCAAGAGACCCAGTACTTC. Residues: CASSVTRQETQYF.

V gene TRBV20-1 combines with J gene TRBJ1-6; TRBD1 might be the D (6 bases). V dropped 7 bases and J dropped 1 base, with 11 bases sitting between them. This CDR3 has 14 residues. CDR1 is DFQATT, CDR2 SNEGSKA, per germline (reference sequence). DNA for the CDR3: TGCAGTGGAAAACAGGGTTCCTATAATTCACCCCTCCACTTT. This codes for CSGKQGSYNSPLHF.

This clonotype appeared a few times. The V gene is TRBV6-5, the J gene TRBJ1-2, with 10 positions matching TRBD1. This CDR3 contains 14 residues. J gave up 9 bases and V 4 bases, and 8 bases lay outside the gene matches. Germline V gene sequence: CDR1 MNHEY, CDR2 SVGAGI. For the CDR3, the DNA is TGTGCCAGCAGTTTCGGGACAGGGGTAGTTAGCTACACCTTC. It translates to CASSFGTGVVSYTF.

This clonotype showed up just a few times. Here the CDR3 reads CASSQPSGANVLTF. The DNA of the CDR3 is TGTGCCAGCAGCCAACCCTCTGGGGCCAACGTCCTGACTTTC. The chain couples TRBV7-3 to TRBJ2-6; unclear D gene. The CDR3 extends over 14 amino acids. The germline CDR1 and CDR2 sequences are SGHTA and FQGTGA. The germline V and J ends were trimmed by 5 bases and 0 bases, with 5 bases remaining between them.

This clonotype has only a few counts. At one boundary the junction diverges from the germline segment, which might be a read error. The rearrangement links TRBV20-1 to TRBJ2-3, with 8 bases matching TRBD1. The CDR3 sequence is 13 residues long. From germline, CDR1 is DFQATT and CDR2 SNEGSKA (reference sequence). The CDR3 nucleotides are TGCAGTGCTAGAGGGGGACAGGCAGTCCCCCTTTGTTTT. It translates to CSARGGQAVPLCF.

The rearrangement links TRBV2 to TRBJ2-5, with D unclear. The germline V gene has CDR1 SNHLY and CDR2 FYNNEI. The V end was cut by 4 bases, the J end by 4 bases, with 7 bases between. This CDR3 contains 12 residues. The CDR3 coding sequence is TGTGCCAGCAGTGCCGTTGGAGAGACCCAGTACTTC. It yields the protein CASSAVGETQYF.

The J gene is TRBJ1-1, the V gene TRBV5-1; weak D call: TRBD1 (6 bases). Germline V gene data show CDR1 as SGHRS and CDR2 as YFSETQ. The V gene lost 4 bases and the J gene lost 3 bases, with 16 bases spanning the gap. The CDR3 extends over 15 amino acids. The DNA of the CDR3 is TGCGCCAGCAGCCCACGTGCGGGGGCGGACACTGAAGCTTTCTTT. Translated, it gives CASSPRAGADTEAFF.